A selection of T cell receptor beta chains follows, all from one sample in a study of beta chain features in type 1 diabetes. Here immunoSEQ multiplex PCR was the method, and the copy in TCRdb shows in-frame clones only, minus some. This repertoire shows over 150,000 clones, about 12% found once; its top ten account for 0.62%. The sample was central memory CD4+ T cells from blood. The receptor source for this set is a woman between 18 and 29 years old in good health. CDR3s include the opening cysteine and the closing phenylalanine or tryptophan. The D gene is left open where the match is weak. Clone size is shown for a subset of rows, as once, few, many or a class of expanded clone.

>-|TRBJ1-2|-|TRBV7-2
CASSALSGGYGYTF
TGTGCCAGCAGCGCACTTTCCGGGGGCTATGGCTACACCTTC
>-|TRBJ1-5|-|TRBV30
CAWSDHINQPQHF
TGTGCCTGGAGTGACCACATAAATCAGCCCCAGCATTTT
>-|TRBJ2-1|TRBD2|TRBV7-8
CASSLTRAGIGNEQFF
TGTGCCAGCAGCTTAACCCGAGCGGGAATAGGCAATGAGCAGTTCTTC
>-|TRBJ2-7|-|TRBV6-6
CASSRQDSYEQYF
TGTGCCAGCAGCAGACAGGATTCCTACGAGCAGTACTTC
>-|TRBJ2-7|TRBD1|TRBV5-1
CASRGDSPYEQYF
TGCGCCAGCAGGGGGGACAGCCCCTACGAGCAGTACTTC
>-|TRBJ1-5|TRBD1|TRBV28
CASSSERTGSNQPQHF
TGTGCCAGCAGTTCCGAACGGACAGGGAGCAATCAGCCCCAGCATTTT
>-|TRBJ1-1|TRBD1|TRBV6-1
CASRRQGASEAFF
TGTGCCAGCAGGAGACAGGGGGCGAGTGAAGCTTTCTTT
>few|TRBJ2-7|-|TRBV29-1
CSGLRDGYEQYF
TGCAGCGGCTTGCGGGACGGCTACGAGCAGTACTTC
>-|TRBJ1-1|-|TRBV7-9
CASSLALGQGLSDTEAFF
TGTGCCAGCAGCTTAGCGCTTGGTCAGGGGCTGAGTGACACTGAAGCTTTCTTT
>-|TRBJ2-3|-|TRBV30
CAWSRVQGTTDTQYF
TGTGCCTGGAGTCGCGTCCAGGGAACGACAGATACGCAGTATTTT
>few|TRBJ2-3|TRBD2|TRBV27
CASSLGLATDTQYF
TGTGCCAGCAGCCTGGGACTAGCGACAGATACGCAGTATTTT
>few|TRBJ1-5|-|TRBV6-7
CANYPHDSNQPQHF
TGTGCCAACTATCCCCACGATAGCAATCAGCCCCAGCATTTT
>-|TRBJ2-5|TRBD2|TRBV5-6
CASTELGSAGEETQYF
TGTGCCAGCACCGAATTAGGGTCCGCGGGAGAGGAGACCCAGTACTTC
>few|TRBJ1-1|TRBD1|TRBV5-6
CASSLAFGTANTEAFF
TGTGCCAGCAGCTTGGCTTTTGGGACAGCCAACACTGAAGCTTTCTTT
>few|TRBJ2-1|-|TRBV6-4
CASSDVSVGGNAEQFF
TGTGCCAGCAGTGACGTTTCGGTCGGCGGGAATGCTGAGCAGTTCTTC
>-|TRBJ1-2|TRBD1|TRBV5-1
CASSLAGTVNYGYTF
TGCGCCAGCAGCTTGGCCGGGACAGTTAACTATGGCTACACCTTC
>-|TRBJ2-7|-|TRBV21-1
CASSKGLAGAYEQYF
TGTGCCAGCAGCAAAGGACTAGCGGGGGCCTACGAGCAGTACTTC